The TCR beta chain described here comes from a study of early stage breast cancer tumors. Whole-study findings and limits: Chain pairing and CD4, CD8 or FOXP3 expression were not captured.

Using immunoSEQ multiplex PCR, the repertoire was profiled, and TCRdb retains in-frame clones only, with some absent. The sample has approximately 54,000 clones; roughly 78% are singletons. This CDR3 has 14 amino acids. The germline V gene has CDR1 MNHEY and CDR2 SVGAGI. Trimming cost V 6 bases and J 3 bases; bases outside gene matches: 7. Comment on this clone: Antigen: not known.

The sequenced sample consisted of blood. The TCR comes from a person aged 40-50 years with breast cancer. The chain couples TRBV6-5 to TRBJ1-2, with 7 bases that match TRBD1. CDR3 nucleotide sequence: TGTGCCAGCAGGGAGACAGGGAGTGACTATGGCTACACCTTC. Translated, it gives CASRETGSDYGYTF.